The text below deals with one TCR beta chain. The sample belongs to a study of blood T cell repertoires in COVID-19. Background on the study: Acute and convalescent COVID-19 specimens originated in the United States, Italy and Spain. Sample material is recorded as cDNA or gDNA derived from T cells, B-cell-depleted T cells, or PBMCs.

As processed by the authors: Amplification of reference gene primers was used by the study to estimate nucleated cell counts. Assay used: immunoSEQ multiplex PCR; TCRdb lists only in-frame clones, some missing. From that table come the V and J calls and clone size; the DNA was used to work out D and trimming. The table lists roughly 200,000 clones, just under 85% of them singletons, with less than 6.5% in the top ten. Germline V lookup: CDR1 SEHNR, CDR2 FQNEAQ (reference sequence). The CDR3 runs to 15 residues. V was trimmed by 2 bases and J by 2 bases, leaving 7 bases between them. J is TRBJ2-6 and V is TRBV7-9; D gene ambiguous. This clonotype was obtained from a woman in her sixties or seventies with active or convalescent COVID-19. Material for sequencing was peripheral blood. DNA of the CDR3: TGTGCCAGCAGCTTACGAGGAGCTGGGGCCAACGTCCTGACTTTC. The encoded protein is CASSLRGAGANVLTF.